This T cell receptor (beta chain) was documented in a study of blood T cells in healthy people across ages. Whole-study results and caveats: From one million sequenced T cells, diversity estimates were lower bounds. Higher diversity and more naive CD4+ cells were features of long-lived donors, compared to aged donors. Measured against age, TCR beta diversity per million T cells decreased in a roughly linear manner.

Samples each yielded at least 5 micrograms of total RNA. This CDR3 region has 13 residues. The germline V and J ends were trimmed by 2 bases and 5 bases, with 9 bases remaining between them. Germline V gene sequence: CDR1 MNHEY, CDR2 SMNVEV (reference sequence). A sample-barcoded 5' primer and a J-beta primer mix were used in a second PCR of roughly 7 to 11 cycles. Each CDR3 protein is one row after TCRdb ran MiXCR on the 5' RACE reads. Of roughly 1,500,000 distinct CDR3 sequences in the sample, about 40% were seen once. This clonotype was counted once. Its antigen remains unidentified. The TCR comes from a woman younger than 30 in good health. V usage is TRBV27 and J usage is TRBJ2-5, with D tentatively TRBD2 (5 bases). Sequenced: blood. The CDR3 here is CASSLRLAETQYF. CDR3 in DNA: TGTGCCAGCAGTTTACGGCTAGCCGAGACCCAGTACTTC.